Each of the 16 T cell receptor beta chains below was sequenced from the same sample in a study of blood T cell repertoires in COVID-19. Produced via immunoSEQ multiplex PCR; TCRdb's table is partial and in-frame only. The sample contains 84,000 or so clones, around 85% of which appear only once. Source material: peripheral blood. The origin of the receptors is an elderly man with active or convalescent COVID-19.

The rearrangement links TRBV5-1 to TRBJ1-1; D not resolved. Trimming took 3 bases from V and 4 from J, leaving 16 bases between them. This CDR3 spans 15 amino acids. Germline CDR1 is SGHRS and CDR2 is YFSETQ. Here the CDR3 DNA reads TGCGCCAGCAGCTCCCGACTTAATTGGGTCACTGAAGCTTTCTTT. Amino acid sequence: CASSSRLNWVTEAFF.

This chain links TRBV5-1 with TRBJ1-1; 8 bases align to TRBD1. Germline CDR1 reads SGHRS; CDR2 reads YFSETQ. The J segment lost 12 bases and the V segment lost 4 bases, leaving 8 bases of the junction unmatched. This CDR3 is built from 12 residues. Here the CDR3 DNA reads TGCGCCAGCAGCGAGGACAGGGAGGTATCTTTCTTT. Translation gives CASSEDREVSFF.

CDR3 in amino acids: CASRKLAGATGEQFF. CDR3 in DNA: TGCGCCAGCAGGAAACTAGCGGGGGCCACAGGAGAGCAGTTCTTC. The rearrangement links TRBV10-2 to TRBJ2-1, with 11 bases matching TRBD2. Germline CDR1 reads WSHSY; CDR2 reads SAAADI. V lost 6 bases and J lost 10; bases outside the gene matches: 11. This CDR3 is built from 15 residues.

This sequence joins TRBV6-5 and TRBJ1-5, with D perhaps matching TRBD1 (6 bases). CDR3 length: 15 residues. V shed 5 bases and J shed 4 bases, with 15 bases lying between them. Germline CDR1 and CDR2: MNHEY and SVGAGI. This CDR3 is CASSPRGSVNQPQHF. The DNA of the CDR3 is TGTGCCAGCAGTCCCAGGGGTAGTGTAAATCAGCCCCAGCATTTT.

The chain links TRBV10-2 to TRBJ1-1, with TRBD1 matching over 7 bases. Germline CDR1 reads WSHSY; CDR2 reads SAAADI. Trimming at V came to 6 bases and at J to 11 bases, leaving 15 bases not matched to a gene. This CDR3 spans 14 amino acids. The CDR3 nucleotides read TGCGCCAGCAGGGGGGGACAGCGAAACACCGGGGCTTTCTTT. Amino acid sequence: CASRGGQRNTGAFF.

This clone appeared a single time. This may be a read error: a much more frequent sequence differs by one nucleotide. The chain combines TRBV7-8 with TRBJ1-1; D not resolved. V was cut by 3 bases and J by 1 base, with 6 bases left in between. The germline gives CDR1 SGHVS, CDR2 FQNEAQ. CDR3 length: 13 amino acids. In nucleotides, the CDR3 is TGTGCCAGCAGCTTCCGGGAGAACACTGAAGCTTTCTTT. It is translated as CASSFRENTEAFF. Full variable domain (outside the CDR3, taken from reference TRBV7-8 and TRBJ1-1): GAGVSQSPRYKVAKRGQDVALRCDPISGHVSLFWYQQALGQGPEFLTYFQNEAQLDKSGLPSDRFFAERPEGSVSTLKIQRTQQEDSAVYLCASSFRENTEAFFGQGTRLTVV.

The chain joins TRBV28 to TRBJ1-6; possible D gene TRBD1, 6 bases. Germline CDR1 is MDHEN and CDR2 is SYDVKM. The CDR3 is made up of 13 amino acids. V lost 8 bases and J 6 bases, leaving 11 bases between the germline ends. CDR3 loop: CASGQTLNSPLHF. The CDR3 DNA is TGTGCCAGCGGACAGACACTTAATTCACCCCTCCACTTT. Full variable domain (outside the CDR3, taken from reference TRBV28 and TRBJ1-6): DVKVTQSSRYLVKRTGEKVFLECVQDMDHENMFWYRQDPGLGLRLIYFSYDVKMKEKGDIPEGYSVSREKKERFSLILESASTNQTSMYLCASGQTLNSPLHFGNGTRLTVT.

Here the CDR3 reads CASVGGGGNQPQHF. The CDR3 region has the DNA TGTGCCAGCGTCGGGGGGGGAGGCAATCAGCCCCAGCATTTT. The V and J genes are TRBV28 and TRBJ1-5; weak D call: TRBD1 (5 bases). Germline CDR1 reads MDHEN; CDR2 reads SYDVKM. V was shortened by 8 bases and J by 2 bases, with 13 bases between the two germline ends. The CDR3 totals 14 residues. The full variable domain, rest sourced from reference TRBV28 and TRBJ1-5, is DVKVTQSSRYLVKRTGEKVFLECVQDMDHENMFWYRQDPGLGLRLIYFSYDVKMKEKGDIPEGYSVSREKKERFSLILESASTNQTSMYLCASVGGGGNQPQHFGDGTRLSIL.

V is TRBV27 and J is TRBJ2-1; 14 bases map to TRBD2. This CDR3 has 17 amino acids. Per the germline V gene, CDR1 is MNHEY and CDR2 is SMNVEV (reference sequence). With 5 bases clipped from V and 0 bases from J, the junction kept 3 bases outside the gene matches. The CDR3 loop reads CASSGGTSGSSYNEQFF. The CDR3 region has the DNA TGTGCCAGCAGTGGAGGGACTAGCGGGAGCTCCTACAATGAGCAGTTCTTC.

This clone appeared a single time. The gene calls are TRBV11-3 and TRBJ1-2; D may be TRBD1 (5 bases). CDR1 and CDR2 (germline): SGHNT, YENEEA. Deletions cut 6 bases from V and 3 bases from J, with 11 bases between. The CDR3 has 13 residues. The CDR3 here is CASSPGGDYGYTF. The CDR3 coding sequence is TGTGCCAGCAGTCCTGGGGGGGACTATGGCTACACCTTC.

The CDR3 nucleotides are TGTGCCAGCAGCTCCGGACAGGAGCGGGGCTACACCTTC. This sequence encodes CASSSGQERGYTF. V and J are TRBV5-4 and TRBJ1-2; TRBD1 aligns across 7 bases. Germline V gene data show CDR1 as SGHNT and CDR2 as YYREEE (reference sequence). The V segment lost 3 bases and the J segment 8 bases; nucleotides outside the gene matches: 7. The CDR3 consists of 13 residues. The full variable domain, with the rest looked up from reference TRBV5-4 and TRBJ1-2, is ETGVTQSPTHLIKTRGQQVTLRCSSQSGHNTVSWYQQALGQGPQFIFQYYREEENGRGNFPPRFSGLQFPNYSSELNVNALELDDSALYLCASSSGQERGYTFGSGTRLTVV.

The chain joins TRBV5-1 to TRBJ1-2; D perhaps matches TRBD1 (6 bases). Per the germline V gene, CDR1 is SGHRS and CDR2 is YFSETQ. The CDR3 length is 14 residues. V was trimmed by 0 bases and J by 7 bases, leaving 13 bases between them. In nucleotides, the CDR3 is TGCGCCAGCAGCTTGGATATGGGGGCGGGTGGCTACACCTTC. It encodes CASSLDMGAGGYTF.

This clone has a single count. The V gene is TRBV28, the J gene TRBJ1-2; 7 positions agree with TRBD1. The germline gives CDR1 MDHEN, CDR2 SYDVKM. The ends lost 3 bases at V and 4 bases at J; junction bases unmatched: 5. The CDR3 has 14 amino acids. The DNA of the CDR3 is TGTGCCAGCAGTTTGGCAGGGGGAACCTATGGCTACACCTTC. Its translation is CASSLAGGTYGYTF.

This clone has more than one count but fewer than ten. This chain connects TRBV19 to TRBJ1-5, with D possibly matching TRBD1 (6 bases). Trimming cost V 3 bases and J 0 bases, with 12 bases left between them. Germline V lookup: CDR1 LNHDA, CDR2 SQIVND (reference sequence). The CDR3 has 16 residues. CDR3 protein: CASSMGRGNSNQPQHF. The CDR3 coding sequence is TGTGCCAGTAGTATGGGGAGGGGGAATAGCAATCAGCCCCAGCATTTT.

The gene calls are TRBV29-1 and TRBJ2-1; possibly TRBD2 for D (5 bases). V was trimmed by 5 bases and J by 0 bases, leaving 11 bases between them. Germline CDR1 reads SQVTM; CDR2 reads ANQGSEA. The CDR3 is 14 amino acids. The chain's CDR3 is CSVLEAPSYNEQFF. CDR3 nucleotides: TGCAGCGTTCTGGAGGCTCCCTCCTACAATGAGCAGTTCTTC.

The genes are TRBV18 and TRBJ2-7; D is unresolved. The V end was cut by 4 bases, the J end by 2 bases, with 9 bases between. Germline V gene sequence: CDR1 KGHSH, CDR2 LQKENI. There are 13 residues in the CDR3. Here the CDR3 reads CASSLAAAYEQYV. CDR3 DNA: TGTGCCAGCTCACTGGCCGCGGCCTACGAGCAGTACGTC.